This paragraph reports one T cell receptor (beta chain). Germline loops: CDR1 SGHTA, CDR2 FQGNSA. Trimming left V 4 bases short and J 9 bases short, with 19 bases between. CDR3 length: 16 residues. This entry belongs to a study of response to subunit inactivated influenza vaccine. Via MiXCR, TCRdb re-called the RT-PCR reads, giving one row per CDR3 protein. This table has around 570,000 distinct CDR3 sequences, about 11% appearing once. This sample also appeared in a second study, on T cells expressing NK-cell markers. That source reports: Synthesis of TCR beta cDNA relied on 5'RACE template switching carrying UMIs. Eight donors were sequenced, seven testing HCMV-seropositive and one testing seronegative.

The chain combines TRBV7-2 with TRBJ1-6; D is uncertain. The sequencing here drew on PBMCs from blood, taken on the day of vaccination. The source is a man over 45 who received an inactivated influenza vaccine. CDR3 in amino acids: CASSSPAFKRGSPLHF. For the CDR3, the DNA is TGTGCCAGCAGCTCACCCGCCTTCAAAAGAGGTTCACCCCTCCACTTT.